These T cell receptor beta chains were read from a single sample in a study of cytomegalovirus exposure and HLA in healthy donors. Sequenced by immunoSEQ multiplex PCR; TCRdb stores in-frame clones only, minus some. The sample records 190,000 or so clones, roughly four fifths being singletons. Material: PBMCs. These receptors originate from a man aged 50 to 59 in good health and CMV-seronegative. The CDR3 runs from the conserved cysteine through the conserved F or W. A D gene is named only where the DNA matches it firmly. A clone size is listed for some rows: how often the clone was seen (once, few, many), or a class if it is expanded.

D gene,V gene,J gene,clone size,CDR3 protein,CDR3 DNA
TRBD2,TRBV6-5,TRBJ2-7,NA,CASSYGISGIVGEQYF,TGTGCCAGCAGTTACGGGATTAGCGGGATAGTGGGGGAGCAGTACTTC
NA,TRBV5-1,TRBJ2-6,NA,CASSLGQLISGANVLTF,TGCGCCAGCAGCTTGGGACAGCTTATCTCTGGGGCCAACGTCCTGACTTTC
NA,TRBV7-2,TRBJ2-7,NA,CASSLSARGNEQYF,TGTGCCAGCAGCTTAAGCGCCAGGGGTAACGAGCAGTACTTC
TRBD2,TRBV4-2,TRBJ2-1,NA,CASSQVVAGSSYNEQFF,TGTGCCAGCAGCCAAGTCGTAGCGGGGAGCTCCTACAATGAGCAGTTCTTC
TRBD1,TRBV4-3,TRBJ1-2,few,CASSPDRGRVDPHGYTF,TGCGCCAGCAGCCCGGACAGGGGAAGGGTCGACCCTCATGGCTACACCTTC
TRBD2,TRBV9,TRBJ2-7,NA,CASSVSGSSTYEQYF,TGTGCCAGCAGCGTGAGCGGGAGCAGCACCTACGAGCAGTACTTC
NA,TRBV7-2,TRBJ2-1,once,CASSLMFSRANEQFF,TGTGCCAGCAGCTTAATGTTTTCGAGGGCCAATGAGCAGTTCTTC
NA,TRBV7-2,TRBJ2-7,NA,CASSPNTRGEQYF,TGTGCCAGCAGCCCTAATACACGGGGCGAGCAGTACTTC
NA,TRBV27,TRBJ2-7,NA,CASSRTTGNWAHEQYF,TGTGCCAGCAGTCGTACTACAGGGAATTGGGCCCACGAGCAGTACTTC
NA,TRBV7-3,TRBJ1-1,few,CASSSQEGTEAFF,TGTGCCAGCAGCTCGCAGGAGGGCACTGAAGCTTTCTTT
TRBD2,TRBV9,TRBJ2-1,NA,CASSVAGWTSGYNEQFF,TGTGCCAGCAGCGTAGCGGGGTGGACTAGCGGCTACAATGAGCAGTTCTTC
TRBD1,TRBV29-1,TRBJ1-5,NA,CSARQGDQPQHF,TGCAGCGCCCGACAGGGTGACCAGCCCCAGCATTTT
NA,TRBV7-2,TRBJ2-7,NA,CASSPPSSHYEQYF,TGTGCCAGCTCCCCCCCTAGCTCTCATTACGAGCAGTACTTC
NA,TRBV11-2,TRBJ2-3,NA,CASSLLLGGSTDTQYF,TGTGCCAGCAGCCTCCTTTTGGGGGGAAGCACAGATACGCAGTATTTT
TRBD1,TRBV6-1,TRBJ2-5,once,CASKTGGAETQYF,TGTGCCAGCAAAACAGGGGGCGCAGAGACCCAGTACTTC
TRBD2,TRBV19,TRBJ2-3,NA,CASSDRDYPQSLNTQYF,TGTGCCAGTAGTGATAGGGACTACCCCCAGTCCTTAAATACGCAGTATTTT